The T cell receptor beta chain described here comes from a study of high-grade serous ovarian cancer treatment subgroups. Study-wide context: Samples averaged approximately 13,000 reads and around 7,600 unique TCR beta rearrangements. Study-wide results and caveats: TCR clonal relatedness correlated positively with neoantigen level.

Sequencing used immunoSEQ multiplex PCR; TCRdb keeps in-frame clones, though not all of them. The table lists 8,500 to 9,500 clones, less than 90% of them singletons. The CDR3 has 11 residues. Trimming stripped 3 bases from V and 4 bases from J, with 3 bases between. Germline V gene lookup returns CDR1 PRHDT and CDR2 FYEKMQ (reference sequence). The tumor samples were collected prior to definitive surgery or chemotherapy. Points on this clone: Its antigen is not identified.

The source is a human donor with high-grade serous ovarian cancer. The rearrangement uses TRBV13 and TRBJ1-2, with D hard to call. The sequenced sample was tumor tissue. CDR3 bases: TGTGCCAGCAGCTTGAGCTATGGCTACACCTTC. Its translation is CASSLSYGYTF.